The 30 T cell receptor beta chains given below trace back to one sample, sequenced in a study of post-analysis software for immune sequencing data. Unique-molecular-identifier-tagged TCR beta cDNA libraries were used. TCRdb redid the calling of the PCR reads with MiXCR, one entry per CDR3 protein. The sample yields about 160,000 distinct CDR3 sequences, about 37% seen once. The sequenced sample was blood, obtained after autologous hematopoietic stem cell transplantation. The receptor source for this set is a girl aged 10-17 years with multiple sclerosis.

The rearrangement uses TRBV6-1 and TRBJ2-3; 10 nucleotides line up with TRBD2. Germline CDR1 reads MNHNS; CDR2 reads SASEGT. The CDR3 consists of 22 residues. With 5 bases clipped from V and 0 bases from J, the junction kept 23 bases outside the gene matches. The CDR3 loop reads CASSRGVVTRRLAGLSTDTQYF. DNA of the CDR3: TGTGCCAGCAGTCGGGGGGTCGTGACACGGAGACTAGCGGGCTTGAGCACAGATACGCAGTATTTT.

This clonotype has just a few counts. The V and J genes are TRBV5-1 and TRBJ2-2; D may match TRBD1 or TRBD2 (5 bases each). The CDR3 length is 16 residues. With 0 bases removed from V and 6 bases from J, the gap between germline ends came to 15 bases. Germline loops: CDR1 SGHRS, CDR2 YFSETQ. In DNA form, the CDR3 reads TGCGCCAGCAGCTTGGCTGGGACGGGCCTTTCCGGGGAGCTGTTTTTT. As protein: CASSLAGTGLSGELFF.

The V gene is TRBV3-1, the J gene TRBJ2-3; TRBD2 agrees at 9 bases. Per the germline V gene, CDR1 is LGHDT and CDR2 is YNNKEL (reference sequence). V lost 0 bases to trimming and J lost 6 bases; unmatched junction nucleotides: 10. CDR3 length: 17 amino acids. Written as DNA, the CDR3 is TGTGCCAGCAGCCAAGATCTGGCGGGAGGGCCGTATGATACGCAGTATTTT. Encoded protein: CASSQDLAGGPYDTQYF.

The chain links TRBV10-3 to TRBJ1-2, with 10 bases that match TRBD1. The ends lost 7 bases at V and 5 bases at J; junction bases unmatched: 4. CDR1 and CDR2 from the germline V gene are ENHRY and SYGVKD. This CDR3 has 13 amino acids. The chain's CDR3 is CAIMTGGRYGYTF. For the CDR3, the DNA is TGTGCCATCATGACAGGGGGCCGGTATGGCTACACCTTC.

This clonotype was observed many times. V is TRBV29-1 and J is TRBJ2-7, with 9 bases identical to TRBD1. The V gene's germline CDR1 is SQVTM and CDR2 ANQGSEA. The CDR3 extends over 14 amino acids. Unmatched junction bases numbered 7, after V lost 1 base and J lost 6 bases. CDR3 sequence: CSVEVDDRGFEQYF. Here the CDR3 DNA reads TGCAGCGTTGAAGTCGACGACAGGGGGTTCGAGCAGTACTTC.

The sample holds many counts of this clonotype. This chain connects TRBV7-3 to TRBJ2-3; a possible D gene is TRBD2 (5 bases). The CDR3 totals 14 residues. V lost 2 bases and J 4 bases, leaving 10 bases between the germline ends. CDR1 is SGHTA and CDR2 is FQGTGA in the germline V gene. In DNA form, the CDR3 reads TGTGCCAGCAGCTTAGGAGGCGGCTCAGATACGCAGTATTTT. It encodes CASSLGGGSDTQYF. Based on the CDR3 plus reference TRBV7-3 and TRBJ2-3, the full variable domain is GAGVSQTPSNKVTEKGKYVELRCDPISGHTALYWYRQSLGQGPEFLIYFQGTGAADDSGLPNDRFFAVRPEGSVSTLKIQRTERGDSAVYLCASSLGGGSDTQYFGPGTRLTVL.

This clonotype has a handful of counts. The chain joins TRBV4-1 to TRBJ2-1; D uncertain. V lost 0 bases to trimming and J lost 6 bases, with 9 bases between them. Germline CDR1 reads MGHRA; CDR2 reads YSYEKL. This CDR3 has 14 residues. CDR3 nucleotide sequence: TGCGCCAGCAGCCAAGAGGGTTTATCCAATGAGCAGTTCTTC. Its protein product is CASSQEGLSNEQFF.

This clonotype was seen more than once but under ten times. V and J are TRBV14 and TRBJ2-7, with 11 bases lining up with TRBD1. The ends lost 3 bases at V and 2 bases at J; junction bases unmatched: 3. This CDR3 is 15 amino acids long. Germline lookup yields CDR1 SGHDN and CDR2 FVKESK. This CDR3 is CASSQLGQGAYEQYF. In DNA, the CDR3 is TGTGCCAGCAGCCAGCTGGGACAGGGGGCCTACGAGCAGTACTTC.

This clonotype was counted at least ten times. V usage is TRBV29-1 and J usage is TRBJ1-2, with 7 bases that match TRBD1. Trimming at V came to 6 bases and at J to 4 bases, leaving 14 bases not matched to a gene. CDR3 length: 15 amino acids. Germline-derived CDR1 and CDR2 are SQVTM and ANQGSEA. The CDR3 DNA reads TGCAGCGTCCTTCCCAGGGACAGCTCGTCCTATGGCTACACCTTC. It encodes CSVLPRDSSSYGYTF.

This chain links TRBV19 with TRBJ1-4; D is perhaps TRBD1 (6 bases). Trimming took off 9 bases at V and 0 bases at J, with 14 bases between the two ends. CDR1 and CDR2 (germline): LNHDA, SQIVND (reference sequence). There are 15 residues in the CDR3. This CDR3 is CASRTGFATNEKLFF. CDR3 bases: TGTGCCAGCAGAACAGGGTTTGCAACTAATGAAAAACTGTTTTTT.

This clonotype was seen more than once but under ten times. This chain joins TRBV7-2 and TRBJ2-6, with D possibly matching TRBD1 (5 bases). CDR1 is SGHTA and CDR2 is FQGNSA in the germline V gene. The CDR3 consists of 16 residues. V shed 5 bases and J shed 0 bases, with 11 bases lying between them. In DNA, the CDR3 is TGTGCCAGCAGCCCAGGCAGGGTCTCTGGGGCCAACGTCCTGACTTTC. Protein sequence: CASSPGRVSGANVLTF.

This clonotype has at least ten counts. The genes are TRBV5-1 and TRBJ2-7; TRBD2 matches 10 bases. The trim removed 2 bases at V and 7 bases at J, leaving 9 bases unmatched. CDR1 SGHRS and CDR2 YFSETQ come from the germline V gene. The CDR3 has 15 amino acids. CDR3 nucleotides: TGCGCCAGCAGCTTTTCCGGGACTAGCGCGGGGGAGCAGTACTTC. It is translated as CASSFSGTSAGEQYF.

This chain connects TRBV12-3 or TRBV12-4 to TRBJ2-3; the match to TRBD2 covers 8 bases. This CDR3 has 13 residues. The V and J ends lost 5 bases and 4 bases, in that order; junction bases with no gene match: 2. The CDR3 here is CASSSGGADTQYF. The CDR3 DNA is TGTGCCAGCAGTAGCGGGGGAGCAGATACGCAGTATTTT.

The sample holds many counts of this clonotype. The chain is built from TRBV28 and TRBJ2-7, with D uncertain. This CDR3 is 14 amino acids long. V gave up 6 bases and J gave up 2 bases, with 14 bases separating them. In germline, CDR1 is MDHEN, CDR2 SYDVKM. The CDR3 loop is CASRRTGGTYEQYF. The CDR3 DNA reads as TGTGCCAGCAGGCGAACGGGTGGAACCTACGAGCAGTACTTC. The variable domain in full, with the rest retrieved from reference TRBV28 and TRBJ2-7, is DVKVTQSSRYLVKRTGEKVFLECVQDMDHENMFWYRQDPGLGLRLIYFSYDVKMKEKGDIPEGYSVSREKKERFSLILESASTNQTSMYLCASRRTGGTYEQYFGPGTRLTVT.

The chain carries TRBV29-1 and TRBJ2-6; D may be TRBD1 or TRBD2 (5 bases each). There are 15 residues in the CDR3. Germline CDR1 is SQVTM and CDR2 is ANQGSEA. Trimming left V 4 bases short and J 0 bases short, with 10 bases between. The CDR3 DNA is TGCAGCGTTGGGGACGGGAACTCTGGGGCCAACGTCCTGACTTTC. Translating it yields CSVGDGNSGANVLTF.

The CDR3 here is CASSLARPGLLPDTQYF. CDR3 bases: TGTGCCAGCAGCTTAGCGCGACCGGGGCTCTTACCAGATACGCAGTATTTT. The rearrangement uses TRBV7-2 and TRBJ2-3; either TRBD1 or TRBD2 may supply D (5 bases each). Germline CDR1 SGHTA, CDR2 FQGNSA. The CDR3 runs to 17 residues. V was clipped by 0 bases and J by 4 bases, with 17 bases between them.

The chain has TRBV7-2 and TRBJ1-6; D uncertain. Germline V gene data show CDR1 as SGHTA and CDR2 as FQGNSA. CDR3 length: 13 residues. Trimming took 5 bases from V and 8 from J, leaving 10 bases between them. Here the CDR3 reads CASSGIRDSPLHF. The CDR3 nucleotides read TGTGCCAGCAGCGGGATACGGGATTCACCCCTCCACTTT.

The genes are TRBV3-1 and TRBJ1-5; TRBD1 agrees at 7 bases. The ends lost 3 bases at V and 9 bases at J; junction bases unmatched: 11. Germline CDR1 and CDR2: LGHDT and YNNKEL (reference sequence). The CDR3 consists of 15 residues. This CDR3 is CASSQVWQGGRPQHF. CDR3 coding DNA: TGTGCCAGCAGCCAGGTCTGGCAGGGGGGTCGGCCCCAGCATTTT.

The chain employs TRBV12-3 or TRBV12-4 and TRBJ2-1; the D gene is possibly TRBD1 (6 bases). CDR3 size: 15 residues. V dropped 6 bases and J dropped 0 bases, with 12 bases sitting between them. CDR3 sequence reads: CASSLGGASYNEQFF. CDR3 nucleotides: TGTGCCAGCAGCCTAGGGGGAGCCTCCTACAATGAGCAGTTCTTC.

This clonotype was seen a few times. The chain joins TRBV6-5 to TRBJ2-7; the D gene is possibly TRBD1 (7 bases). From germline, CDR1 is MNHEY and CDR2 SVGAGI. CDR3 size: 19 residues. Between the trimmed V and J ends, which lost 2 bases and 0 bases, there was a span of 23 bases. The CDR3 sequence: CASSYVSGVGGPSSYEQYF. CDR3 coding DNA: TGTGCCAGCAGTTACGTTTCGGGGGTAGGGGGCCCAAGCTCCTACGAGCAGTACTTC.

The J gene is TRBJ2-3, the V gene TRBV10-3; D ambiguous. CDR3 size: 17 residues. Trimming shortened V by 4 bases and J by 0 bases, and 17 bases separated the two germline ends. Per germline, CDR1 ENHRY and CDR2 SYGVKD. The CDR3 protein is CAISGVSGGASTDTQYF. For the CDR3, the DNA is TGTGCCATCAGTGGTGTGTCGGGCGGAGCTAGCACAGATACGCAGTATTTT.

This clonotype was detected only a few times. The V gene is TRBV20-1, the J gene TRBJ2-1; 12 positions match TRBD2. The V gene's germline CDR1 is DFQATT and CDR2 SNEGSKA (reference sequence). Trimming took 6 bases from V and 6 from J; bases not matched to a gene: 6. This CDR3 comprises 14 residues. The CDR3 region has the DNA TGCAGTGCAAGACTAGCGGGAGCGACCAATGAGCAGTTCTTC. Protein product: CSARLAGATNEQFF.

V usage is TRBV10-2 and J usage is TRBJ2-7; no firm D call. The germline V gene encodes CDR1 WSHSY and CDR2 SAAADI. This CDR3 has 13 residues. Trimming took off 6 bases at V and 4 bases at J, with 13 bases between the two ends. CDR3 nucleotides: TGCGCCAGCAGGGCGCAGACCTCGTACGAGCAGTACTTC. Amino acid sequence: CASRAQTSYEQYF.

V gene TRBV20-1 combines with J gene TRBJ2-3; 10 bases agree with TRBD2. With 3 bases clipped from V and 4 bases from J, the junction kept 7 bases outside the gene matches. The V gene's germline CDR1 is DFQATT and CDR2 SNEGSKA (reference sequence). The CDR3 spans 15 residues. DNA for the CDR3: TGCAGTGCTAGCCGACTAGCGGGTCCCGCAGATACGCAGTATTTT. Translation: CSASRLAGPADTQYF.

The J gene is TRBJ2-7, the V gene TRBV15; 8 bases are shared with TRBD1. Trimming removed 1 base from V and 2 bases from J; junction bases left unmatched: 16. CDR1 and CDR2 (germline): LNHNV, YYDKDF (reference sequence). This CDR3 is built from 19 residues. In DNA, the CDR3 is TGTGCCACCAGCAGAGGGCCTAAGAGTCCGGGACAGGAGACCTACGAGCAGTACTTC. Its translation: CATSRGPKSPGQETYEQYF.

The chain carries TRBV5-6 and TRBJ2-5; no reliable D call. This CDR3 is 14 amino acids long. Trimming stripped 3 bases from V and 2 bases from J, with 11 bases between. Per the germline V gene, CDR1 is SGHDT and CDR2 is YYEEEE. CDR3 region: CASSSSTYQETQYF. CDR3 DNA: TGTGCCAGCAGCTCCTCGACCTATCAAGAGACCCAGTACTTC.

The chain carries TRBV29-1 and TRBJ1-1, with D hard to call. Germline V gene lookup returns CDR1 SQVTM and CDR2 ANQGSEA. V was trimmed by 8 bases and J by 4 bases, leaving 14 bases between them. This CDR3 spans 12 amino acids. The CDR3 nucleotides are TGCAGCTTTCGACCGGACTCCACTGAAGCTTTCTTT. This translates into CSFRPDSTEAFF.

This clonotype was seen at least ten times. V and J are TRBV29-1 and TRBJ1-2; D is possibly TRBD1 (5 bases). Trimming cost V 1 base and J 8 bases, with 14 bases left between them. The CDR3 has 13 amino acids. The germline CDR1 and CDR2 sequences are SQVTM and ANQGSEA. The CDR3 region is CSVEGSRAGGYTF. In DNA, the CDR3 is TGCAGCGTTGAAGGGAGCAGGGCCGGGGGCTACACCTTC.

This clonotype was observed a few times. CDR3 amino acids: CASSLIGRGSNEQFF. The DNA for the CDR3 is TGTGCCAGCAGCTTAATAGGCAGGGGGAGCAATGAGCAGTTCTTC. V and J are TRBV7-3 and TRBJ2-1; 7 bases are a match to TRBD1. Germline values: CDR1 SGHTA, CDR2 FQGTGA. There are 15 residues in the CDR3. Trimming cost V 1 base and J 6 bases; bases outside gene matches: 6.

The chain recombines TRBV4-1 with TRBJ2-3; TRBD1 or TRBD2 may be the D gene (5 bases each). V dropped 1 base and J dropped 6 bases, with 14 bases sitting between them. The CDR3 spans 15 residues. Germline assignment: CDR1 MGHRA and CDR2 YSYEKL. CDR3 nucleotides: TGCGCCAGCAGCCAAGGTCCACCCGAGGGGGATACGCAGTATTTT. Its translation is CASSQGPPEGDTQYF.